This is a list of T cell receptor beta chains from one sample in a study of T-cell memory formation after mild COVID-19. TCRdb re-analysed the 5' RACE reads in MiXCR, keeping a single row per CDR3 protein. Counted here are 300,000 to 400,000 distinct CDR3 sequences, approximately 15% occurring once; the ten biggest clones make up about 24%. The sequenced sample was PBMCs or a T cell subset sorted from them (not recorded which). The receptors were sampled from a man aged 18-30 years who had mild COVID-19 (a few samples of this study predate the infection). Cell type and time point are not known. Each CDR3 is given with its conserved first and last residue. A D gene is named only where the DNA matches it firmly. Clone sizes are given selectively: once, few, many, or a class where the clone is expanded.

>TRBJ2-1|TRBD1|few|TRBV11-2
CASSLGKTGPYSYNEQFF
TGTGCCAGCAGCCTAGGGAAGACAGGGCCCTATAGCTACAATGAGCAGTTCTTC
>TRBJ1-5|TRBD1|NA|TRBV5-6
CASSLIGTGLDQPQHF
TGTGCCAGCAGCTTGATTGGGACAGGGCTGGATCAGCCCCAGCATTTT
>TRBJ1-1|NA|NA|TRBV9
CASSVGWLGSVTEAFF
TGTGCCAGCAGCGTAGGATGGTTGGGTTCAGTTACTGAAGCTTTCTTT
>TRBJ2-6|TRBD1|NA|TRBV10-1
CASSTGTGVGGANVLTF
TGCGCCAGCAGTACCGGGACAGGGGTCGGTGGGGCCAACGTCCTGACTTTC
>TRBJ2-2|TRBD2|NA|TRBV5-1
CASSLWRGGANTGELFF
TGCGCCAGCAGCTTGTGGCGCGGGGGGGCGAACACCGGGGAGCTGTTTTTT
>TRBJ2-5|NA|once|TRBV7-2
CASSLRAQETQYF
TGTGCCAGCAGCTTAAGGGCTCAAGAGACCCAGTACTTC
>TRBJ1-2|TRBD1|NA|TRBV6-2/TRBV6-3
CASGLDRNYGYTF
TGTGCCAGCGGACTGGACAGGAACTATGGCTACACCTTC
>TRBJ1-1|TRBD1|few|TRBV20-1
CSARTGGGTEAFF
TGCAGTGCTAGAACAGGGGGCGGCACTGAAGCTTTCTTT
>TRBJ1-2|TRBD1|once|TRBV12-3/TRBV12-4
CASEAPGQGGGYTF
TGTGCCAGCGAAGCCCCGGGACAGGGGGGTGGCTACACCTTC
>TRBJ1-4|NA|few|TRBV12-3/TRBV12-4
CASSFFGTNEKLFF
TGTGCCAGCAGTTTTTTCGGTACTAATGAAAAACTGTTTTTT
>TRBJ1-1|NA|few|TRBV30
CARSRPLLDTEAFF
TGTGCACGGAGCAGGCCGCTACTTGACACTGAAGCTTTCTTT
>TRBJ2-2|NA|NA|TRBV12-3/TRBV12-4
CASRLNRPEGTGELFF
TGTGCCAGCAGACTAAACAGGCCAGAGGGAACCGGGGAGCTGTTTTTT
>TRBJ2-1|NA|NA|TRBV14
CASSQGPYNEQFF
TGTGCCAGCAGCCAGGGTCCTTACAATGAGCAGTTCTTC
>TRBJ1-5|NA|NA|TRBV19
CASSIDLDQPQHF
TGTGCCAGTAGTATAGACCTAGATCAGCCCCAGCATTTT